This T cell receptor beta chain came from a study of response to subunit inactivated influenza vaccine. Overall study results and limits: The authors suggested that every seasonal influenza vaccination recruits few new T cells.

About this clonotype: Its target is unknown.

Via MiXCR, TCRdb re-called the RT-PCR reads, giving one row per CDR3 protein. The sample consists of about 620,000 distinct CDR3 sequences, roughly 10% of them appearing once. CDR1 is LGHDT, CDR2 YNNKEL, per germline (reference sequence). V was clipped by 4 bases and J by 2 bases, with 15 bases between them. CDR3 length: 15 residues. The input for sequencing was PBMCs from blood, taken on the day of vaccination. The chain has TRBV3-1 and TRBJ2-7, with D perhaps matching TRBD1 (6 bases). The receptor was isolated from a man in his fifties who received an inactivated influenza vaccine. The CDR3 reads CASSPYRDPAYEQYF. The CDR3, as DNA: TGTGCCAGCAGCCCCTACAGGGATCCGGCCTACGAGCAGTACTTC.